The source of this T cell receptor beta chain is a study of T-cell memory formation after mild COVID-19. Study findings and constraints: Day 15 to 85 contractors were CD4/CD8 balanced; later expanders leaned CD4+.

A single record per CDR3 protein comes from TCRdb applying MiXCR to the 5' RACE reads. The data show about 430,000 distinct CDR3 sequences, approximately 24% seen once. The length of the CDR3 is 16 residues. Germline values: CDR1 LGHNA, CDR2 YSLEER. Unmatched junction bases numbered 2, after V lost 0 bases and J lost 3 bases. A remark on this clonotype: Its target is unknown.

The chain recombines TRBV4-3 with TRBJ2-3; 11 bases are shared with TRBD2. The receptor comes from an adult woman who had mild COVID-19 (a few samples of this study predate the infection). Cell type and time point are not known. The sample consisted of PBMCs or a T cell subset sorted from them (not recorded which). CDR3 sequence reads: CASSQEASGRTDTQYF. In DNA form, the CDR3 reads TGCGCCAGCAGCCAAGAGGCTAGCGGGAGGACAGATACGCAGTATTTT.